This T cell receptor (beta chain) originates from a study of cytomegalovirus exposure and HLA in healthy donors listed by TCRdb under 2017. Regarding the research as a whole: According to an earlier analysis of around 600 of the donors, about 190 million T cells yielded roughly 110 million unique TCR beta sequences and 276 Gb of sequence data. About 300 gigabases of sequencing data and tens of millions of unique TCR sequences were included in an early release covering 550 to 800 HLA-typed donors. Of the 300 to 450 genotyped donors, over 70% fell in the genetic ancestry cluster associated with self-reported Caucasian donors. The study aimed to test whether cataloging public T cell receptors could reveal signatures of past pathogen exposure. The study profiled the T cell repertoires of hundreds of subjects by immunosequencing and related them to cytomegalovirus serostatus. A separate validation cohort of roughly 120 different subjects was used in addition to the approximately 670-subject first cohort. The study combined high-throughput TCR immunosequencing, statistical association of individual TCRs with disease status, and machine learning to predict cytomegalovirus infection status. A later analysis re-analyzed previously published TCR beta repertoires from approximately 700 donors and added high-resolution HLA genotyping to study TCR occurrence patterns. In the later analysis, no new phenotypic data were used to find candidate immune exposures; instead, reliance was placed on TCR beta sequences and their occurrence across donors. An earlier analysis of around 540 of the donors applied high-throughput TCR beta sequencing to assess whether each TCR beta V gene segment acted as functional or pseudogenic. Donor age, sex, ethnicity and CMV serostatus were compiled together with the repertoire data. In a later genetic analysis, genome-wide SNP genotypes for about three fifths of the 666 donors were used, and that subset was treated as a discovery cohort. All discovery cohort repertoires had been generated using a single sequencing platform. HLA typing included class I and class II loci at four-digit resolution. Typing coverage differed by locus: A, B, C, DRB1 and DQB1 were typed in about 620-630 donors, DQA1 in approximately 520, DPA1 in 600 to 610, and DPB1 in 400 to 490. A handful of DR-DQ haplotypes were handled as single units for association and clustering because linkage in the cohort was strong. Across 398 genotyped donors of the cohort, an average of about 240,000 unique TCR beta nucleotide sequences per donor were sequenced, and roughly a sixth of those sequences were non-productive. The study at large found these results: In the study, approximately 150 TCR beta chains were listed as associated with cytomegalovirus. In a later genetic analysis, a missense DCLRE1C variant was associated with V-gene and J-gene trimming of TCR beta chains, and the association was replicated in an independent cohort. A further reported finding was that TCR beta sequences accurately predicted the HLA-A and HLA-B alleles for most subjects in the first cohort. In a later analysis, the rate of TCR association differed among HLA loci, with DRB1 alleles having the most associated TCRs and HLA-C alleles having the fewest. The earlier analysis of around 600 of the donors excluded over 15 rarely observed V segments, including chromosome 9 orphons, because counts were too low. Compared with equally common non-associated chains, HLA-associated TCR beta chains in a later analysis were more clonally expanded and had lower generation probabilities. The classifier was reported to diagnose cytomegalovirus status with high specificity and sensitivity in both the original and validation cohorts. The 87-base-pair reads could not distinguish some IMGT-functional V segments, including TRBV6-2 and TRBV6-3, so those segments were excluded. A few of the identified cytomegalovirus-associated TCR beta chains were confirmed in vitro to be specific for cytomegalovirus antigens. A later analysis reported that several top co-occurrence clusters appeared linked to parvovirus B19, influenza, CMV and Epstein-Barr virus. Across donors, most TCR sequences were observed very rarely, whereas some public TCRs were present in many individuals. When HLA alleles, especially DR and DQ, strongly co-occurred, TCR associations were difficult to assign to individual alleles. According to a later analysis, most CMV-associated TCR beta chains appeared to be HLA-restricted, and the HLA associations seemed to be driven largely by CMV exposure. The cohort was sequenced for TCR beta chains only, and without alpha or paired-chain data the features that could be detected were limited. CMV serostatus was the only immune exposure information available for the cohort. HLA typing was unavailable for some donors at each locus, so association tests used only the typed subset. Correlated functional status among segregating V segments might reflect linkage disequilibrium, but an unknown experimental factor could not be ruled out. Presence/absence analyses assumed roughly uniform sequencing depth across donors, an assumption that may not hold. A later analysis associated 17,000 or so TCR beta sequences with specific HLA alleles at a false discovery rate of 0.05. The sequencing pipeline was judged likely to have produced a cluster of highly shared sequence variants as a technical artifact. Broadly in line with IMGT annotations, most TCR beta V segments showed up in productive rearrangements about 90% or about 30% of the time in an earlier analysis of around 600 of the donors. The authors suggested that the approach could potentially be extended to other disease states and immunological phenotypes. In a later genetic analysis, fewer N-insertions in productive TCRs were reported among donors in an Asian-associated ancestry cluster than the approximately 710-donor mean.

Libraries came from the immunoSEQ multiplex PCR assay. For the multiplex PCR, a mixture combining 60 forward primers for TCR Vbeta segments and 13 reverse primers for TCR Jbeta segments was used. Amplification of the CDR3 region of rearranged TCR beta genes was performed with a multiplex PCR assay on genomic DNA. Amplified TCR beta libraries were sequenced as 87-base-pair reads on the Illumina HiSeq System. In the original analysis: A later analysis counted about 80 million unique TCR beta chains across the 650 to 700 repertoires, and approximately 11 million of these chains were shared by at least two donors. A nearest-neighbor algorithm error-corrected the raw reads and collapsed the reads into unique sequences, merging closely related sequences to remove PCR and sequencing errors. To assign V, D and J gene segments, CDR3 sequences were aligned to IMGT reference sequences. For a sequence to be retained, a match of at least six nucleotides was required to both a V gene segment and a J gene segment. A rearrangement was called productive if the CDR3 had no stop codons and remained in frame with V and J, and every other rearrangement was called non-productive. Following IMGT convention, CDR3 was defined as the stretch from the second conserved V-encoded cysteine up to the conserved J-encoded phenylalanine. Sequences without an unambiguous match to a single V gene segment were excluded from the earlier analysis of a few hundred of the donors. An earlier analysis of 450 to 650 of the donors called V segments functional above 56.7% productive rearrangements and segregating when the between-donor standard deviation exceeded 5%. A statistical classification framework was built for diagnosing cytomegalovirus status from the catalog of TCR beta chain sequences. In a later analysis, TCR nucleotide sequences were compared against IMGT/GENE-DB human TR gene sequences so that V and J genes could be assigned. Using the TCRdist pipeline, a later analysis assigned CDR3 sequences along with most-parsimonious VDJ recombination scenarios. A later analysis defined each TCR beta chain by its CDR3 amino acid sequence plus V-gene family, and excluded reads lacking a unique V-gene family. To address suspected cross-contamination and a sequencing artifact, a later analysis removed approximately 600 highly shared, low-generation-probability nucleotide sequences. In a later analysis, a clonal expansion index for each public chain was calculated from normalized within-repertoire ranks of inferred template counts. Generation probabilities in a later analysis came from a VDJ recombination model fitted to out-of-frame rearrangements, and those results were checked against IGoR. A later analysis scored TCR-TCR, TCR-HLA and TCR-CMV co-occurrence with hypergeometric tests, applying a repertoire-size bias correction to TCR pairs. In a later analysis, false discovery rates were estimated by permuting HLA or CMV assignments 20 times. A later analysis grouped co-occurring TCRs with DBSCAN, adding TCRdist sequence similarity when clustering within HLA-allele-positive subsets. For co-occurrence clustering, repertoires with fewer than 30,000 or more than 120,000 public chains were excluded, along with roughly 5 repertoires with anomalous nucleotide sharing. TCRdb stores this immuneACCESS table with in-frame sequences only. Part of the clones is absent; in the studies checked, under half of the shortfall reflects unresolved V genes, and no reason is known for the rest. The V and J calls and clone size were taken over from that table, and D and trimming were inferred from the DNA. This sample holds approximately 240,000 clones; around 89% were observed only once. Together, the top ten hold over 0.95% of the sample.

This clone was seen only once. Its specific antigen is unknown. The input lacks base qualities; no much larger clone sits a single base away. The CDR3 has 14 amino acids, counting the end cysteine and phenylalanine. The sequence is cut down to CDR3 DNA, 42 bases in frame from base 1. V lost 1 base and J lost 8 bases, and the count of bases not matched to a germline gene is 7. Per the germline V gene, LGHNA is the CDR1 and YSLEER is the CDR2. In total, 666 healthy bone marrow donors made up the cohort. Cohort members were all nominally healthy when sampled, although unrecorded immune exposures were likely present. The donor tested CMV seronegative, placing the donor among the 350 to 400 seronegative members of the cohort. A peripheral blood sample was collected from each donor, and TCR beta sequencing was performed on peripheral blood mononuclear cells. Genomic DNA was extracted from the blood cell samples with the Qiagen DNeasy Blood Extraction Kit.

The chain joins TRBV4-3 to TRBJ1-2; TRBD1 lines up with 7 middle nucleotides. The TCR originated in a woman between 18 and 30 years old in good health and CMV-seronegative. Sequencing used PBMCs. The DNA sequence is TGCGCCAGCAGCCAAGGCGGGACAGTTAACGGCTACACCTTC. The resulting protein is CASSQGGTVNGYTF.